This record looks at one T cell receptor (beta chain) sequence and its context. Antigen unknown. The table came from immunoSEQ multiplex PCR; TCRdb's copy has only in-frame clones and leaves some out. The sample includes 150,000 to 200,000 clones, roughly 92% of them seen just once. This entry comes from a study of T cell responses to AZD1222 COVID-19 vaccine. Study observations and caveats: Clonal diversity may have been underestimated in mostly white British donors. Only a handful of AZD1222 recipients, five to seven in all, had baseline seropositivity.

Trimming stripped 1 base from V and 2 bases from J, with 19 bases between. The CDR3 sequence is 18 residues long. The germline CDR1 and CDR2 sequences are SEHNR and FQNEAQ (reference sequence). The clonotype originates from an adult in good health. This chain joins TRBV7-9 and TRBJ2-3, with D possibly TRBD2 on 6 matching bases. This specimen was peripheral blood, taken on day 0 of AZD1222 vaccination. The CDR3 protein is CASSLEVDYDSYTDTQYF. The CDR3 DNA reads TGTGCCAGCAGCTTAGAAGTGGACTACGACTCTTACACAGATACGCAGTATTTT.